The 4 T cell receptor beta chains in this list originate from one sample, sequenced in a study of metastatic and nonmetastatic thyroid tumors. From the PCR reads, TCRdb re-called clones with MiXCR. The sample lists about 32,000 clones; 25% were seen once. No treatment had been given to any patient before thyroid surgery. Sequenced material: blood. These receptors all stem from a female donor with papillary thyroid cancer or a benign thyroid nodule (not recorded which). Some clones in this sample may be carry-over from other donors' samples.

A single count supports this clone. J is TRBJ2-3 and V is TRBV20-1; 9 bases are shared with TRBD2. Per the germline V gene, CDR1 is DFQATT and CDR2 is SNEGSKA (reference sequence). V lost 6 bases and J lost 1; bases outside the gene matches: 14. The CDR3 is 17 amino acids. The CDR3 nucleotides read TGCAGTGCCCCCGGGCTAGCGGGGTCCCGGCGCACAGATACGCAGTATTTT. Amino acid sequence: CSAPGLAGSRRTDTQYF.

This clone was found many times. This chain links TRBV29-1 with TRBJ2-5; TRBD2 agrees at 8 bases. CDR1 SQVTM and CDR2 ANQGSEA come from the germline V gene. The CDR3 spans 13 residues. The V gene end was trimmed by 7 bases and the J gene end by 5 bases; junction bases not matched to a gene: 9. The CDR3 DNA reads TGCAGCGCCCCGACGGGAGGGGCGGAGACCCAGTACTTC. This encodes CSAPTGGAETQYF.

This clone was counted ten times or more. The chain links TRBV19 to TRBJ1-2; D gene uncertain. CDR1 LNHDA and CDR2 SQIVND come from the germline V gene (reference sequence). The V and J ends lost 6 bases and 8 bases respectively, with 13 bases between them. The CDR3 contains 12 residues. The CDR3 DNA reads TGTGCCAGTAGACATCCACCATGGGGCTACACCTTC. Its protein product is CASRHPPWGYTF. Drawing the rest from reference TRBV19 and TRBJ1-2, the complete variable domain is DGGITQSPKYLFRKEGQNVTLSCEQNLNHDAMYWYRQDPGQGLRLIYYSQIVNDFQKGDIAEGYSVSREKKESFPLTVTSAQKNPTAFYLCASRHPPWGYTFGSGTRLTVV.

This clone was observed at least ten times. J is TRBJ1-5 and V is TRBV9; D is unresolved. In germline, CDR1 is SGDLS, CDR2 YYNGEE. Between the trimmed V and J ends, which lost 0 bases and 7 bases, there was a span of 8 bases. The CDR3 runs 13 residues. The CDR3 loop reads CASSVGEEQPQHF. The CDR3 DNA is TGTGCCAGCAGCGTAGGGGAGGAACAGCCCCAGCATTTT. Using reference TRBV9 and TRBJ1-5 for the parts outside the CDR3, the full variable domain is DSGVTQTPKHLITATGQRVTLRCSPRSGDLSVYWYQQSLDQGLQFLIQYYNGEERAKGNILERFSAQQFPDLHSELNLSSLELGDSALYFCASSVGEEQPQHFGDGTRLSIL.